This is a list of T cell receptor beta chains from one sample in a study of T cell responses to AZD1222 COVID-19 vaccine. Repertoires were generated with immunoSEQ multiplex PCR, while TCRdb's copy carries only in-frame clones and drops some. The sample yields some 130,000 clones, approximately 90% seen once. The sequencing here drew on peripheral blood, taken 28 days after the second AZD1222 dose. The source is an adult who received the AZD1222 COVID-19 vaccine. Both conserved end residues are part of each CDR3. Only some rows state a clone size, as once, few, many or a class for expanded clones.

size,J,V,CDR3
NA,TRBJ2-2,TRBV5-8,CASILTAGELFF
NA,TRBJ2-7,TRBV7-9,CASSSDYYEQYF
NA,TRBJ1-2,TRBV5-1,CASSLVQARGNGYTF
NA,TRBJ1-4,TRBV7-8,CASSPTHRGGNEKLFF
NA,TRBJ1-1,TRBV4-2,CASSQDPTGVMEAFF
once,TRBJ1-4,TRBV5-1,CASSVNRGAGEKLFF
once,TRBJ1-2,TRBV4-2,CASSQGLGVDDGYTF
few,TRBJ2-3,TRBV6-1,CASSENLLTSSTQYF
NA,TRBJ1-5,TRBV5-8,CASSLRQSLKAQHF
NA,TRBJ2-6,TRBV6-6,CASSSRGWANVLTF
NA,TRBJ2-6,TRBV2,CASRSGSGANVLTF
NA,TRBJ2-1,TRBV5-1,CASSFGVLLNNEQFF
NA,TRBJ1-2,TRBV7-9,CASSLAQGARDGYTF
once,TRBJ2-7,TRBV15,CATSTGGDPAIKQYF
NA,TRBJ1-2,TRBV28,CASSRTGNYGYTF
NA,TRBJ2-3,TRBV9,CASSPRVTGGLDTQYF
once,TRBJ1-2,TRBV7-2,CASSPVWGKQGRYGYTF
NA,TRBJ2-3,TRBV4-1,CASSPRRTGGAGDTQYF
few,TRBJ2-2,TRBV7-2,CASSPHRIRNTGELFF
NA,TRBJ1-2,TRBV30,CAWSSGGDYGYTF
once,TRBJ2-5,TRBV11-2,CASSHGMGAYQETQYF
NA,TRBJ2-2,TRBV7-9,CASSTRHVAGQGGRTGELFF